The present T cell receptor (beta chain) was sequenced within a study of control samples from healthy donors and cancer patients. V lost 6 bases to trimming and J lost 0 bases, with 5 bases between them. This CDR3 is 12 amino acids long. Method: immunoSEQ multiplex PCR; TCRdb's copy keeps in-frame clones and lacks some. The data hold fewer than 200,000 clones, with 88% observed a single time. Sequenced: blood. The chain is built from TRBV12-3 or TRBV12-4 and TRBJ1-2; D not certain. This receptor was obtained from a woman aged 25 to 39 in good health. The CDR3 spells CASSSSNYGYTF. CDR3 DNA: TGTGCCAGCAGCTCGTCTAACTATGGCTACACCTTC.